A single sample is the source of the 19 T cell receptor beta chains below, sequenced in a study of blood T cells in healthy people across ages. A second PCR of about 7 to 12 cycles used a sample-barcoded 5' primer and a J-beta primer mix. MiXCR was run by TCRdb on the 5' RACE reads, yielding one entry per CDR3 protein. Among hundreds of thousands of distinct CDR3 sequences listed, 20% to 30% were seen once. The same specimen was also included in a second study, on T cells of mothers and their children.

The sequencing sample was made of blood. These receptors all stem from a boy aged 5 to 17 in good health.

On this clonotype itself: At one end the junction does not follow the germline gene, possibly because of a read error. The V gene is TRBV20-1, the J gene TRBJ2-5; no clear D. CDR1 is DFQATT, CDR2 SNEGSKA, per germline (reference sequence). This CDR3 has 13 residues. The CDR3 reads CNARERYQETQYF. The CDR3 DNA follows: TGCAATGCTAGAGAGAGGTACCAAGAGACCCAGTACTTC.

This clonotype was recorded a few times. The V and J genes are TRBV20-1 and TRBJ2-2; 9 bases map to TRBD2. With V trimmed by 2 bases and J by 5 bases, 3 bases remained unmatched. This CDR3 is 14 amino acids long. CDR1 and CDR2 (germline): DFQATT, SNEGSKA (reference sequence). This CDR3 reads CSARWLAGTGELFF. DNA for the CDR3: TGCAGTGCTAGATGGCTAGCGGGGACCGGGGAGCTGTTTTTT.

In its sample, this clonotype was seen a few times. This chain uses TRBV9 with TRBJ2-3; 10 nucleotides align to TRBD2. There are 19 residues in the CDR3. The germline V gene has CDR1 SGDLS and CDR2 YYNGEE. Trimming cost V 2 bases and J 5 bases; bases outside gene matches: 17. CDR3 sequence reads: CASSVEGLAGALRGDTQYF. The CDR3 DNA reads as TGTGCCAGCAGCGTGGAAGGTCTAGCGGGGGCTTTGAGGGGAGATACGCAGTATTTT.

The chain is built from TRBV9 and TRBJ2-7; D is uncertain. Trimming cost V 4 bases and J 2 bases, with 13 bases left between them. The V gene's germline CDR1 is SGDLS and CDR2 YYNGEE. The CDR3 runs 14 residues. The CDR3 region is CASSRWQFAYEQYF. The CDR3 nucleotides read TGTGCCAGCAGCAGGTGGCAGTTCGCCTACGAGCAGTACTTC.

This clonotype was counted between two and nine times. This sequence joins TRBV6-2 or TRBV6-3 and TRBJ2-7; 13 positions match TRBD2. The germline V gene has CDR1 MNHEY and CDR2 SVGEGT. The CDR3 sequence is 15 residues long. With 6 bases clipped from V and 3 bases from J, the junction kept 5 bases outside the gene matches. CDR3 DNA sequence: TGTGCCAGCAGCCGGACTAGCGGGAGTTACTACGAGCAGTACTTC. Residues: CASSRTSGSYYEQYF.

This chain links TRBV5-1 with TRBJ2-7, with D possibly TRBD1 on 6 matching bases. The germline gives CDR1 SGHRS, CDR2 YFSETQ. The CDR3 spans 15 residues. The germline V and J ends were trimmed by 2 bases and 5 bases, with 17 bases remaining between them. CDR3 in amino acids: CASSLFRGNPDEQYF. Written as DNA, the CDR3 is TGCGCCAGCAGCTTATTTAGGGGGAACCCAGACGAGCAGTACTTC.

This clonotype has a count of ten or more. CDR3 sequence: CASSLGQGGGYQETQYF. The CDR3 bases are TGTGCCAGCAGCTTAGGGCAGGGGGGAGGGTACCAAGAGACCCAGTACTTC. The chain carries TRBV7-2 and TRBJ2-5; D tentatively fits TRBD1 or TRBD2 (7 bases each). Germline CDR1 and CDR2: SGHTA and FQGNSA. V was clipped by 1 base and J by 0 bases, with 15 bases between them. The CDR3 length is 17 residues.

This chain connects TRBV11-2 to TRBJ2-1, with 7 bases lining up with TRBD2. Germline values: CDR1 SGHAT, CDR2 FQNNGV. The junction had 11 bases not matched to a gene; V was cut back by 5 bases and J by 7 bases. CDR3 size: 15 residues. Here the CDR3 reads CASSPLAGVANEQFF. In DNA form, the CDR3 reads TGTGCCAGCAGCCCTCTCGCGGGAGTTGCGAATGAGCAGTTCTTC.

This clonotype has only a few counts. The chain uses TRBV30 and TRBJ2-6, with D uncertain. This CDR3 contains 13 residues. The germline V gene has CDR1 GTSNPN and CDR2 SVGIG (reference sequence). V lost 8 bases and J lost 2, with 10 bases in between. The CDR3 DNA sequence: TGTGCCCGAAGAGAGGCTGGGGCCAACGTCCTGACTTTC. It translates to CARREAGANVLTF.

The genes are TRBV4-1 and TRBJ2-1, with D hard to call. Germline CDR1 MGHRA, CDR2 YSYEKL. The CDR3 has 16 residues. V lost 4 bases and J lost 1, with 14 bases in between. The CDR3 sequence is CASSPVEAQSYNEQFF. CDR3 sequence (DNA): TGCGCCAGCAGCCCTGTTGAGGCCCAATCCTACAATGAGCAGTTCTTC.

The chain carries TRBV7-9 and TRBJ1-5; D uncertain. The CDR3 sequence is 14 residues long. V lost 5 bases to trimming and J lost 3 bases, with 11 bases between them. Germline V gives CDR1 SEHNR, CDR2 FQNEAQ (reference sequence). DNA for the CDR3: TGTGCCAGCAGCCTCCATACTTACAATCAGCCCCAGCATTTT. This translates into CASSLHTYNQPQHF.

This clonotype was observed a handful of times. The chain employs TRBV4-3 and TRBJ2-7; D may match TRBD1 or TRBD2 (5 bases each). The CDR3 runs to 13 residues. The V and J ends lost 4 bases and 3 bases respectively, with 10 bases between them. The V gene's germline CDR1 is LGHNA and CDR2 YSLEER. The CDR3 DNA sequence: TGCGCCAGCAGCCGAGGGACCTACTACGAGCAGTACTTC. Protein: CASSRGTYYEQYF.

This clonotype has more than one count but fewer than ten. The chain links TRBV7-2 to TRBJ2-3; 8 bases fit TRBD1. Germline V gene lookup returns CDR1 SGHTA and CDR2 FQGNSA. V gave up 5 bases and J gave up 2 bases; unmatched junction bases: 9. This CDR3 has 16 amino acids. The CDR3 DNA reads TGTGCCAGCAGCCCGAGCAGACAGGGGCCCACAGATACGCAGTATTTT. This sequence encodes CASSPSRQGPTDTQYF.

The V gene is TRBV20-1, the J gene TRBJ2-5; weak D call: TRBD2 (6 bases). The DNA end is more similar to TRBJ2-7, so the J call may be wrong. The CDR3 spans 16 residues. Germline assignment: CDR1 DFQATT and CDR2 SNEGSKA (reference sequence). The CDR3 region has the DNA TGCAGTGCTAGAGATCTCCAGTCTAGCGTGTCCTACGAGCAGTACTTC. Translation: CSARDLQSSVSYEQYF.

The sample holds a few counts of this clonotype. V usage is TRBV7-9 and J usage is TRBJ1-4; D gene uncertain. The germline V gene has CDR1 SEHNR and CDR2 FQNEAQ (reference sequence). This CDR3 comprises 15 residues. Deletions cut 5 bases from V and 3 bases from J, with 13 bases between. In nucleotides, the CDR3 is TGTGCCAGCAGCGCTACGGGGTCGTCTAATGAAAAACTGTTTTTT. Its translation is CASSATGSSNEKLFF.

The CDR3 spells CSVPGARAAQYF. CDR3 bases: TGCAGCGTTCCAGGCGCAAGAGCGGCCCAGTACTTC. The chain joins TRBV29-1 to TRBJ2-5, with D possibly matching TRBD2 (5 bases). CDR3 length: 12 residues. V lost 5 bases and J 9 bases, leaving 16 bases between the germline ends. Germline assignment: CDR1 SQVTM and CDR2 ANQGSEA.

This clonotype has more than one count but fewer than ten. V gene TRBV3-1 combines with J gene TRBJ2-7; D is ambiguous. Germline loops: CDR1 LGHDT, CDR2 YNNKEL (reference sequence). The V end lost 4 bases, the J end lost 1 base, and 11 bases lay between the germline ends. CDR3 length: 14 residues. CDR3 region: CASSPVGFSYEQYF. The CDR3 bases are TGTGCCAGCAGCCCGGTCGGTTTTTCCTACGAGCAGTACTTC.

The chain has TRBV29-1 and TRBJ2-3, with no clear D. The CDR3 spans 12 residues. The ends were cut back, 0 bases at V and 9 bases at J, with 10 bases in the middle. From germline, CDR1 is SQVTM and CDR2 ANQGSEA. The CDR3 DNA reads as TGCAGCGTTGAAGATCTAGAGGACACGCAGTATTTT. This codes for CSVEDLEDTQYF.

This clonotype was observed a few times. This chain joins TRBV7-2 and TRBJ2-3; TRBD2 matches 8 bases. The germline gives CDR1 SGHTA, CDR2 FQGNSA. Germline trimming cut 1 base from V and 4 bases from J; bases unmatched to any gene: 4. CDR3 length: 15 amino acids. CDR3 sequence (DNA): TGTGCCAGCAGCTTAGTGGGACTAGAATCAGATACGCAGTATTTT. Protein product: CASSLVGLESDTQYF. Full variable domain (missing parts from reference TRBV7-2 and TRBJ2-3): GAGVSQSPSNKVTEKGKDVELRCDPISGHTALYWYRQSLGQGLEFLIYFQGNSAPDKSGLPSDRFSAERTGGSVSTLTIQRTQQEDSAVYLCASSLVGLESDTQYFGPGTRLTVL.